A selection of T cell receptor beta chains follows, all from one sample in a study of HIV-infected patients and healthy controls. TCRdb used MiXCR to reprocess the 5' RACE reads, holding one entry per CDR3 protein. The table lists approximately 67,000 distinct CDR3 sequences, roughly a sixth of them singletons. Sequenced input: CD4+ T cells from blood. Receptor source: a human donor in good health. The conserved cysteine and the conserved F or W are not part of the CDR3 here.

j_gene	v_gene	CDR3aa
TRBJ1-3	TRBV7-9	ASSQAGSGNTIY
TRBJ1-4	TRBV18	ASSFSQGKGEKLF
TRBJ2-2	TRBV19	ASSRQVVTGELF
TRBJ1-6	TRBV6-6	ASSYSSPLH
TRBJ1-2	TRBV7-2	ASSLAPPGGGSGYT
TRBJ1-2	TRBV4-3	ASSQYPGTGGYT
TRBJ1-6	TRBV7-8	ASSEGSSYNSPLH
TRBJ1-5	TRBV18	ASSRSARVEDQPQH
TRBJ2-2	TRBV3-1	ASSLQGQGAVGELF
TRBJ1-6	TRBV2	ASRGIGLPLH
TRBJ1-5	TRBV7-4	ASSLRTGGQPQH
TRBJ2-7	TRBV7-2	ASSLGRRQYEQY
TRBJ2-7	TRBV12-3/TRBV12-4	ASSFREGYEQY
TRBJ2-2	TRBV24-1	ATSGSDRGDAGELF